The sequence of this T cell receptor beta chain was determined in a study of shared clonotypes between healthy human individuals. Study observations and caveats: How much donors shared clonotypes was expected to be affected by sequencing depth. Incompleteness in sorted-subset sequencing, despite large depth, was shown by rarefaction.

Profiled with immunoSEQ multiplex PCR; TCRdb holds only in-frame clones, not every one. The data contain roughly 2 million clones, over 85% of them seen just once; the ten biggest clones take up about 0.13%. Regarding this clone: Antigen unknown.

The sequencing sample was made of naive CD4+ T cells sorted from blood. Documented subset: CD45RA+ positively selected. This clonotype originated in a young man in good health.

The CDR3 sequence: CASSTPSGRAWYQETQYF. The CDR3 nucleotides read TGTGCCAGCAGCACCCCGAGCGGGAGGGCTTGGTACCAAGAGACCCAGTACTTC. V is TRBV7-2 and J is TRBJ2-5, with 10 bases matching TRBD2. J was trimmed by 0 bases and V by 5 bases; bases with no gene match: 12. The germline V gene has CDR1 SGHTA and CDR2 FQGNSA. CDR3 length: 18 amino acids. The full variable domain, completed using reference TRBV7-2 and TRBJ2-5, is GAGVSQSPSNKVTEKGKDVELRCDPISGHTALYWYRQSLGQGLEFLIYFQGNSAPDKSGLPSDRFSAERTGGSVSTLTIQRTQQEDSAVYLCASSTPSGRAWYQETQYFGPGTRLLVL.